The rows below give T cell receptor beta chains drawn from one sample of a study of blood T cell repertoires in COVID-19. Profiled with immunoSEQ multiplex PCR; TCRdb holds only in-frame clones, not every one. The sample shows about 240,000 clones, around 85% of them seen only once. Sequenced material: peripheral blood. All receptors derive from a woman in her 30s who had recovered from COVID-19. The conserved cysteine and the conserved F or W are not part of the CDR3 here. Only some rows state a clone size, as once, few, many or a class for expanded clones.

j_call: TRBJ2-1; v_call: TRBV14; clone_size: -; cdr3_aa: ASSPTGGGANEQF
j_call: TRBJ2-6; v_call: TRBV12-5; clone_size: -; cdr3_aa: ASGLPRVGTGGGGANVLT
j_call: TRBJ2-5; v_call: TRBV5-4; clone_size: -; cdr3_aa: ASSLGTVQETQY
j_call: TRBJ1-4; v_call: TRBV19; clone_size: -; cdr3_aa: ASSGRDFYSTNEKLF
j_call: TRBJ2-4; v_call: TRBV2; clone_size: -; cdr3_aa: ASRSGIAKNIQY
j_call: TRBJ1-3; v_call: TRBV5-1; clone_size: -; cdr3_aa: ASSLVEGTGGGNTIY
j_call: TRBJ1-1; v_call: TRBV2; clone_size: -; cdr3_aa: ASSEPRDINTEAF
j_call: TRBJ2-7; v_call: TRBV5-1; clone_size: -; cdr3_aa: ASSLVGLPSDEQY
j_call: TRBJ2-5; v_call: TRBV5-1; clone_size: few; cdr3_aa: ASSYQGQGETQY
j_call: TRBJ2-2; v_call: TRBV11-3; clone_size: -; cdr3_aa: ASSLDTQGSSSNTGELF
j_call: TRBJ1-1; v_call: TRBV5-1; clone_size: -; cdr3_aa: ASSLVRVDTEAF
j_call: TRBJ2-7; v_call: TRBV21-1; clone_size: -; cdr3_aa: ASSGTSGGFDEQY
j_call: TRBJ2-5; v_call: TRBV5-1; clone_size: -; cdr3_aa: ASNQDRETQY
j_call: TRBJ1-2; v_call: TRBV2; clone_size: -; cdr3_aa: ASRDRGYYGYT
j_call: TRBJ2-1; v_call: TRBV2; clone_size: -; cdr3_aa: ASSLGTGGTYNEQF
j_call: TRBJ2-7; v_call: TRBV27; clone_size: -; cdr3_aa: ASSTGAEQY
j_call: TRBJ2-1; v_call: TRBV10-2; clone_size: -; cdr3_aa: ASGTSGGLNEQF
j_call: TRBJ1-5; v_call: TRBV7-2; clone_size: -; cdr3_aa: ASSLSRDGNQPQH
j_call: TRBJ1-5; v_call: TRBV10-3; clone_size: -; cdr3_aa: AISDHSNQPQH
j_call: TRBJ2-4; v_call: TRBV19; clone_size: -; cdr3_aa: ASSGGGRPYIQY
j_call: TRBJ2-1; v_call: TRBV5-4; clone_size: few; cdr3_aa: ASSFRDRDNEQF
j_call: TRBJ1-2; v_call: TRBV9; clone_size: -; cdr3_aa: ASSVGQFYGYT
j_call: TRBJ2-5; v_call: TRBV25-1; clone_size: many; cdr3_aa: ASSESGRTETQY
j_call: TRBJ1-1; v_call: TRBV4-1; clone_size: -; cdr3_aa: ASSQEGLLNTEAF
j_call: TRBJ1-2; v_call: TRBV7-2; clone_size: -; cdr3_aa: ASSLETGDMGDGYT
j_call: TRBJ2-7; v_call: TRBV7-9; clone_size: -; cdr3_aa: ASTVAGWVEQY
j_call: TRBJ1-1; v_call: TRBV7-9; clone_size: -; cdr3_aa: ASSLEQGAF
j_call: TRBJ1-6; v_call: TRBV7-3; clone_size: -; cdr3_aa: ASSSPRRQARLRRERLSPLH
j_call: TRBJ1-1; v_call: TRBV5-1; clone_size: -; cdr3_aa: ASSAPTGAYTEAF